The 18 T cell receptor beta chains below all came from one sample that was sequenced in a study of Graves' ophthalmopathy and Graves' hyperthyroidism (dated by TCRdb to the late 2010s). Sequencing used an Illumina HiSeq 2000. TCR beta CDR3 regions were amplified from RNA transcripts for repertoire sequencing. A first-round RT-PCR used HTBI primers with the Qiagen OneStep RT-PCR kit, followed by a second-round multiplex PCR, size selection and purification. TCRdb reran the public reads through fastp at Q25 and MiXCR, keeping productive beta chains. Identical CDR3 protein sequences are pooled into one entry, listed with their most common genes and DNA. This sample gives 150,000 to 200,000 distinct CDR3 sequences in total; about two fifths of them show up just once. Nearly 9% of the sample is taken by the ten largest. The sample consisted of peripheral blood. These TCRs come from a man aged 25-45 years with Graves' ophthalmopathy. Donor details come from another sample of the same person, matched by shared clones.

This clonotype was seen repeatedly, ten times or more. The chain employs TRBV18 and TRBJ2-7; D is possibly TRBD1 (6 bases). The V end was cut by 5 bases, the J end by 2 bases, with 16 bases between. The length of the CDR3 is 15 residues. In germline, CDR1 is KGHSH, CDR2 LQKENI. The DNA of the CDR3 is TGTGCCAGCTCATATTCCCGGGACAACCCCTACGAGCAGTACTTC. The encoded protein is CASSYSRDNPYEQYF.

This clonotype has a count of ten or more. V usage is TRBV27 and J usage is TRBJ1-1; 9 bases are a match to TRBD1. Germline V CDR1 and CDR2: MNHEY, SMNVEV (reference sequence). V shed 4 bases, J shed 10 bases, and the junction held 4 bases outside the gene matches. The CDR3 length is 12 residues. For the CDR3, the DNA is TGTGCCAGCAGTTCTAACAGGGGGCTAGCTTTCTTT. The encoded protein is CASSSNRGLAFF.

This chain links TRBV6-1 with TRBJ1-5, with D possibly matching TRBD1 (6 bases). The CDR3 length is 14 residues. Germline CDR1 and CDR2: MNHNS and SASEGT. V lost 2 bases and J 6 bases, leaving 11 bases between the germline ends. The DNA of the CDR3 is TGTGCCAGCAGTGAAACAGGGAGGGTTCAGCCCCAGCATTTT. Translating it yields CASSETGRVQPQHF.

The CDR3 nucleotides are TGTGCCAGCAGTTACATGACTAGCGGGAGGGAACGTGGCACCGGGGAGCTGTTTTTT. Protein: CASSYMTSGRERGTGELFF. This chain connects TRBV4-2 to TRBJ2-2, with TRBD2 matching over 14 bases. Trimming took 6 bases from V and 4 from J; bases not matched to a gene: 13. The CDR3 spans 19 residues. From germline, CDR1 is LGHNA and CDR2 YNFKEQ.

This clonotype was picked up many times. The V and J genes are TRBV7-9 and TRBJ2-7, with 8 bases aligning to TRBD1. The CDR3 has 14 residues. CDR1 is SEHNR, CDR2 FQNEAQ, per germline (reference sequence). With 5 bases clipped from V and 4 bases from J, the junction kept 7 bases outside the gene matches. In DNA form, the CDR3 reads TGTGCCAGCAGCCTGTCGGACAGGGCGTACGAGCAGTACTTC. Amino acids: CASSLSDRAYEQYF.

This clonotype was picked up many times. J is TRBJ1-4 and V is TRBV15; possible D gene TRBD1, 6 bases. The V gene lost 0 bases and the J gene lost 10 bases, with 15 bases spanning the gap. Per germline, CDR1 LNHNV and CDR2 YYDKDF (reference sequence). The CDR3 loop spans 15 amino acids. The CDR3 region is CATSRDGGGGLKLFF. CDR3 nucleotides: TGTGCCACCAGCAGAGATGGGGGGGGCGGGCTAAAACTGTTTTTT.

This chain connects TRBV6-1 to TRBJ1-2, with D possibly being TRBD1 (5 bases). CDR3 length equals 13 residues. V was clipped by 10 bases and J by 8 bases, with 20 bases between them. The germline gives CDR1 MNHNS, CDR2 SASEGT. The CDR3 DNA reads as TGTGCCAACCCGACAGAGTATGTACTAGGCTACACCTTC. This encodes CANPTEYVLGYTF.

The sample holds many counts of this clonotype. The chain employs TRBV6-5 and TRBJ1-6; D uncertain. Germline CDR1 and CDR2: MNHEY and SVGAGI. CDR3 length: 16 residues. Between the trimmed V and J ends, which lost 4 bases and 7 bases, there was a span of 17 bases. CDR3 amino acids: CASSFLTAEFNSPLHF. The DNA of the CDR3 is TGTGCCAGCAGTTTCCTAACGGCGGAGTTCAATTCACCCCTCCACTTT.

At least ten counts were recorded for this clonotype. The chain joins TRBV27 to TRBJ1-5; TRBD1 is a possible D gene (6 bases). Germline V gene lookup returns CDR1 MNHEY and CDR2 SMNVEV (reference sequence). This CDR3 contains 13 residues. The germline V and J ends were trimmed by 5 bases and 7 bases, with 12 bases remaining between them. The CDR3 loop reads CASSTGAAQPQHF. The CDR3 DNA reads as TGTGCCAGCAGTACGGGGGCGGCGCAGCCCCAGCATTTT.

This chain joins TRBV6-1 and TRBJ1-1; 7 bases match TRBD1. J gave up 1 base and V 11 bases, and 4 bases lay outside the gene matches. The CDR3 has 12 residues. CDR1 and CDR2 from the germline V gene are MNHNS and SASEGT. The CDR3 spells CAVHRGNTEAFF. CDR3 bases: TGTGCCGTCCACAGGGGGAACACTGAAGCTTTCTTT.

This clonotype was counted many times. The rearrangement uses TRBV29-1 and TRBJ2-7, with D possibly matching TRBD1 (6 bases). CDR1 and CDR2 from the germline V gene are SQVTM and ANQGSEA. CDR3 length: 13 residues. V was pared by 8 bases and J by 3 bases, with 17 bases between. The CDR3 nucleotides read TGCAGCATCAAACAGGGAACGGGCTACGAGCAGTACTTC. This translates into CSIKQGTGYEQYF.

This clonotype has just a few counts. The chain is built from TRBV11-2 and TRBJ2-7; TRBD1 matches 9 bases. V shed 4 bases, J shed 4 bases, and the junction held 11 bases outside the gene matches. Germline V CDR1 and CDR2: SGHAT, FQNNGV. The CDR3 consists of 16 residues. In DNA, the CDR3 is TGTGCCAGCAGCTCCCAGAGGGGACAGGGCGGGTACGAGCAGTACTTC. Protein sequence: CASSSQRGQGGYEQYF.

This clonotype was detected ten times or more. Relative to the germline gene, one junction end is altered; a read error may explain this. The rearrangement links TRBV7-9 to TRBJ1-1; 9 nucleotides align to TRBD1. The CDR3 is made up of 13 amino acids. CDR1 is SEHNR, CDR2 FQNEAQ, per germline (reference sequence). The chain's CDR3 is CASSPTGGTGAFF. As DNA, the CDR3 is TGTGCCAGCAGTCCTACAGGGGGCACTGGAGCTTTCTTT.

In this sample, this clonotype turned up many times. The chain uses TRBV15 and TRBJ2-5, with 7 bases fitting TRBD1. The CDR3 length is 15 residues. J gave up 3 bases and V 4 bases, and 8 bases lay outside the gene matches. The germline gives CDR1 LNHNV, CDR2 YYDKDF (reference sequence). CDR3 loop: CATSTRYTGEETQYF. CDR3 sequence (DNA): TGTGCCACCAGCACCCGGTACACAGGGGAAGAGACCCAGTACTTC.

J is TRBJ2-7 and V is TRBV6-1; 11 bases map to TRBD1. V gave up 7 bases and J gave up 7 bases; unmatched junction bases: 9. CDR1 and CDR2 (germline): MNHNS, SASEGT. This CDR3 region has 14 residues. CDR3 coding DNA: TGTGCCAGCATCCCCGGACAGGGGGCAAGGGAGCAGTACTTC. This sequence encodes CASIPGQGAREQYF.

There are many counts of this clonotype. This chain links TRBV19 with TRBJ1-2; D remains ambiguous. Germline CDR1 is LNHDA and CDR2 is SQIVND (reference sequence). The CDR3 has 12 amino acids. The ends were cut back, 5 bases at V and 7 bases at J, with 11 bases in the middle. CDR3 nucleotide sequence: TGTGCCAGTAGTGGCAGTTCTTCTGGCTACACCTTC. The encoded protein is CASSGSSSGYTF.

In this sample, this clonotype turned up many times. CDR3 DNA sequence: TGTGCCAGCAGCACCAGGGGGCCCGACACTGAAGCTTTCTTT. Its protein product is CASSTRGPDTEAFF. The chain recombines TRBV7-2 with TRBJ1-1; 8 nucleotides align to TRBD1. This CDR3 has 14 amino acids. The V and J ends lost 5 bases and 3 bases, in that order; junction bases with no gene match: 5. CDR1 is SGHTA, CDR2 FQGNSA, per germline.

This chain links TRBV28 with TRBJ2-7, with D possibly TRBD1 on 6 matching bases. The V gene's germline CDR1 is MDHEN and CDR2 SYDVKM. Trimming left V 2 bases short and J 6 bases short, with 14 bases between. The CDR3 is made up of 14 amino acids. The CDR3 protein is CASSLSRGSTEQYF. CDR3 bases: TGTGCCAGCAGTTTAAGCAGGGGATCAACCGAGCAGTACTTC.